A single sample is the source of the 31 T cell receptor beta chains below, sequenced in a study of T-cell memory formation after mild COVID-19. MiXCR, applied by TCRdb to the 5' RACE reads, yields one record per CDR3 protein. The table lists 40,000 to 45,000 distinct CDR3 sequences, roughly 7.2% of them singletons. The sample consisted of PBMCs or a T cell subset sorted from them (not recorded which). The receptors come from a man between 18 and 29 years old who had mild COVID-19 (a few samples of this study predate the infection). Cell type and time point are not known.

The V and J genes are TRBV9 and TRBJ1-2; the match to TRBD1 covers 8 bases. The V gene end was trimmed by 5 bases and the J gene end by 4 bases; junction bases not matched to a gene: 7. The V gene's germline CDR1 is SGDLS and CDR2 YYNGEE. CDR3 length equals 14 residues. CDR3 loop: CASSADRGGYGYTF. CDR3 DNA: TGTGCCAGCAGTGCCGACAGGGGCGGCTATGGCTACACCTTC.

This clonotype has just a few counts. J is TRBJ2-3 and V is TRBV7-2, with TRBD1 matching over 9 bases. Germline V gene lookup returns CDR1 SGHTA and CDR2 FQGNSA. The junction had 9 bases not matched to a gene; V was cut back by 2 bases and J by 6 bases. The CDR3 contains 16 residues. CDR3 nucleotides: TGTGCCAGCAGCTTATTGTACAGGGGGCGATGGGATACGCAGTATTTT. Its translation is CASSLLYRGRWDTQYF.

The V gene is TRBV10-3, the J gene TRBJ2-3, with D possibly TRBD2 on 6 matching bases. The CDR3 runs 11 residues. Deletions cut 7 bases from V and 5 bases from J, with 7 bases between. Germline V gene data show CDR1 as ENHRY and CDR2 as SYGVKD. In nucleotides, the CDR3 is TGTGCCATCATGGGAGGAGATACGCAGTATTTT. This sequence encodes CAIMGGDTQYF.

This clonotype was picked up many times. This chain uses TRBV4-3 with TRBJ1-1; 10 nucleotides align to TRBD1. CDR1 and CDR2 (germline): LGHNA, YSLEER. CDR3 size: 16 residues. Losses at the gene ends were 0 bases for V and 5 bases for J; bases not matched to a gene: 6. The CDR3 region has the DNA TGCGCCAGCAGCCAAGATCTAAGGACAGGGGGTACTGAAGCTTTCTTT. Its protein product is CASSQDLRTGGTEAFF.

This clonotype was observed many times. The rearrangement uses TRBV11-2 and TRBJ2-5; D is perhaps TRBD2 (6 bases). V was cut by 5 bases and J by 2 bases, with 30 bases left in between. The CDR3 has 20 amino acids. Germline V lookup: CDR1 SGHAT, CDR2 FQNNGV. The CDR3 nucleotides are TGTGCCAGCAGCCCTAACCCCCCGGGACCCTTGGGACTCCAACAAGAGACCCAGTACTTC. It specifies CASSPNPPGPLGLQQETQYF.

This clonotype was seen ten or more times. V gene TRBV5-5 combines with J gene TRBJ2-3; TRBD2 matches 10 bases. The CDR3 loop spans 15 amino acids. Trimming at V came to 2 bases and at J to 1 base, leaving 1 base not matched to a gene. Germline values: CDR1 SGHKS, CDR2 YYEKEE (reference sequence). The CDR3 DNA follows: TGTGCCAGCAGCTTCCTAGCGGGGGGCACAGATACGCAGTATTTT. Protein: CASSFLAGGTDTQYF. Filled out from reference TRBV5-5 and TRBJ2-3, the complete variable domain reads DAGVTQSPTHLIKTRGQQVTLRCSPISGHKSVSWYQQVLGQGPQFIFQYYEKEERGRGNFPDRFSARQFPNYSSELNVNALLLGDSALYLCASSFLAGGTDTQYFGPGTRLTVL.

The CDR3 spells CATSSDRGNTEAFF. The DNA for the CDR3 is TGTGCCACCAGCAGCGACAGGGGGAACACTGAAGCTTTCTTT. V and J are TRBV15 and TRBJ1-1; 8 positions match TRBD1. CDR1 and CDR2 from the germline V gene are LNHNV and YYDKDF (reference sequence). The CDR3 has 14 residues. Losses at the gene ends were 3 bases for V and 1 base for J; bases not matched to a gene: 1.

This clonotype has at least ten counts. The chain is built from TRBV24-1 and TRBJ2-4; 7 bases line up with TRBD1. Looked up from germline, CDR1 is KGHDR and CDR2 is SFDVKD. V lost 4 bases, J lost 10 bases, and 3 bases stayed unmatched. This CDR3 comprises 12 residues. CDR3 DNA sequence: TGTGCCACCAGTGAGAGCAGGGGGATTCAGTACTTC. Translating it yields CATSESRGIQYF.

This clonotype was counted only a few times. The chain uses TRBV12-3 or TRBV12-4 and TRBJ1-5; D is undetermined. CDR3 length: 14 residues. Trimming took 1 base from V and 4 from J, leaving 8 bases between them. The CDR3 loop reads CASSLGGKNQPQHF. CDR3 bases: TGTGCCAGCAGTTTAGGCGGTAAAAATCAGCCCCAGCATTTT.

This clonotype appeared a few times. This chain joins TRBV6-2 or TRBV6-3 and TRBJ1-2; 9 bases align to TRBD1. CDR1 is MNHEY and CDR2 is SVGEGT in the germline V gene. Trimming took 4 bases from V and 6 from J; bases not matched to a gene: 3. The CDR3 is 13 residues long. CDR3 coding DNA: TGTGCCAGCAGTTCAACAGGGGGCCATGGCTACACCTTC. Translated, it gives CASSSTGGHGYTF.

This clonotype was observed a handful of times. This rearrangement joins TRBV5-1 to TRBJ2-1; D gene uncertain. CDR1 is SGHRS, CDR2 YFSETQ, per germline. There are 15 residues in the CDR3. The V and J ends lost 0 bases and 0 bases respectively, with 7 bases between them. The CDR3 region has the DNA TGCGCCAGCAGCTTGGGTGCTGTCTCCTACAATGAGCAGTTCTTC. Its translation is CASSLGAVSYNEQFF.

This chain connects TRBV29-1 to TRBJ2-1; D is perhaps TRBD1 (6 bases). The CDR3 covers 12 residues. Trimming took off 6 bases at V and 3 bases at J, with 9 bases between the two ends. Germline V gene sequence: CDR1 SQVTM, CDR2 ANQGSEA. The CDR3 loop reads CSVEGDYNEQFF. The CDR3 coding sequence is TGCAGCGTCGAGGGGGACTACAATGAGCAGTTCTTC.

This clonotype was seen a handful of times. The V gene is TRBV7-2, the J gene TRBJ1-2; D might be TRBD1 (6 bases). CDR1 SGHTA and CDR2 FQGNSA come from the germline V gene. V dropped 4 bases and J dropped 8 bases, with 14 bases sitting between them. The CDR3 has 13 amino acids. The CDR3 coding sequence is TGTGCCAGCAGCTCAACAGGGAGAAGGGGCTACACCTTC. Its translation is CASSSTGRRGYTF.

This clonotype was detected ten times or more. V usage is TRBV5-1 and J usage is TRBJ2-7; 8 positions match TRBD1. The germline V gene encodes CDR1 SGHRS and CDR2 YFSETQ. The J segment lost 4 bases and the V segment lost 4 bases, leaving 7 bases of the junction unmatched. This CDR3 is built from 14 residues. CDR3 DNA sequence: TGCGCCAGCAGCCCCCCGGGACAGGAATACGAGCAGTACTTC. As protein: CASSPPGQEYEQYF.

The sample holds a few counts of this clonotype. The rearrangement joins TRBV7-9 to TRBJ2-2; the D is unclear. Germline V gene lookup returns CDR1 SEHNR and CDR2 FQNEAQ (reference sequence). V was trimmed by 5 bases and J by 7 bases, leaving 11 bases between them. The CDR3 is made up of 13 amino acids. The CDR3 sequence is CASSPFRDGELFF. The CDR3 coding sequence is TGTGCCAGCAGCCCCTTCCGAGACGGGGAGCTGTTTTTT.

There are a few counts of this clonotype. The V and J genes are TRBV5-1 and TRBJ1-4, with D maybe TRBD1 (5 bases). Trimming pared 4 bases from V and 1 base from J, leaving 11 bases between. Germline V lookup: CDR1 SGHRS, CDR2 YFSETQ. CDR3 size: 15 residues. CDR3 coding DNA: TGCGCCAGCAGCCGGGGGGAAATAACTAATGAAAAACTGTTTTTT. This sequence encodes CASSRGEITNEKLFF.

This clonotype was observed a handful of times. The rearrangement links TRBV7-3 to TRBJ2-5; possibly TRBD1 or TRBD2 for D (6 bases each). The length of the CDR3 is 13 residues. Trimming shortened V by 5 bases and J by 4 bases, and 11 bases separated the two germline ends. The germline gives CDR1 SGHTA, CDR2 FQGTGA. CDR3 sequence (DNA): TGTGCCAGCAGCAGGGGGGCCGGAGAGACCCAGTACTTC. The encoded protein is CASSRGAGETQYF.

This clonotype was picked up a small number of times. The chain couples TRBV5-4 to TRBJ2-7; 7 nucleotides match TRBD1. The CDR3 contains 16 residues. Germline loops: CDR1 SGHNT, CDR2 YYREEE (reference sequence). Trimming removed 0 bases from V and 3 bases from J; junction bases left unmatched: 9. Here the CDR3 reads CASSLAADRRDYEQYF. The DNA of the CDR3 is TGTGCCAGCAGCTTGGCCGCGGACAGGCGAGACTACGAGCAGTACTTC.

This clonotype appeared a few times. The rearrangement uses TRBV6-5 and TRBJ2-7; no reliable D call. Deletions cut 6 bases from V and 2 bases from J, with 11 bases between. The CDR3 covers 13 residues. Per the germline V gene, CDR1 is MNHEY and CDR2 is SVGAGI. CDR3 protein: CASSPGITYEQYV. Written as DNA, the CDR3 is TGTGCCAGCAGCCCCGGCATAACCTACGAGCAGTACGTC.

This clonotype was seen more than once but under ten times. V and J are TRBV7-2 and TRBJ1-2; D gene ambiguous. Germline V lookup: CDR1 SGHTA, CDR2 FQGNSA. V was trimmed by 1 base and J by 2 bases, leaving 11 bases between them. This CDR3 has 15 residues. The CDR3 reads CASSLVGETNYGYTF. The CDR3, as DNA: TGTGCCAGCAGCTTAGTTGGGGAAACAAACTATGGCTACACCTTC.

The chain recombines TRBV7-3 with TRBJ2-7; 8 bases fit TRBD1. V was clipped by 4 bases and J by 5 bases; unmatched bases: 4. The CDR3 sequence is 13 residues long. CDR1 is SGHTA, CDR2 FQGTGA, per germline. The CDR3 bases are TGTGCCAGCAGCTGGACAGGGCGGGACGAGCAGTACTTC. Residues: CASSWTGRDEQYF. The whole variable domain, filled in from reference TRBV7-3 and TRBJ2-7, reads GAGVSQTPSNKVTEKGKYVELRCDPISGHTALYWYRQSLGQGPEFLIYFQGTGAADDSGLPNDRFFAVRPEGSVSTLKIQRTERGDSAVYLCASSWTGRDEQYFGPGTRLTVT.

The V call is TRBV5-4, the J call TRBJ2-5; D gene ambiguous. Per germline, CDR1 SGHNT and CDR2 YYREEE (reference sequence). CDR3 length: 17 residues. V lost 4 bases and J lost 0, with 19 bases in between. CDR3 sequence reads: CASSPDHGRKDQETQYF. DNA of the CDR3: TGTGCCAGCAGCCCCGATCATGGACGAAAAGACCAAGAGACCCAGTACTTC.

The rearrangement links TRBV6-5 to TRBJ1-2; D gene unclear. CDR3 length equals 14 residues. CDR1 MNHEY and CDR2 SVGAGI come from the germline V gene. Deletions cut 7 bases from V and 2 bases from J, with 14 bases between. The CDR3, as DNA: TGTGCCAGCACCCCCGGAGAGCTAAACTATGGCTACACCTTC. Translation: CASTPGELNYGYTF.

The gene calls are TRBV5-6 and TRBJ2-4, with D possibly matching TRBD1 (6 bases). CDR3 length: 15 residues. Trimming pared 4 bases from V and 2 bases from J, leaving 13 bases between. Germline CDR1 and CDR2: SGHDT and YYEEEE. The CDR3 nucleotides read TGTGCCAGCAGCGCCCAAGGGGGTACCAAAAACATTCAGTACTTC. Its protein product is CASSAQGGTKNIQYF.

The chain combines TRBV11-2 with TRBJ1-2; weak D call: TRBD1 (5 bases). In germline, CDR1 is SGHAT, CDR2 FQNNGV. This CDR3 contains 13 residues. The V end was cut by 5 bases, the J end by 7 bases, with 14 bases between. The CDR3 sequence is CASSLKQDLGYTF. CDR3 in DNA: TGTGCCAGCAGCCTTAAACAGGACCTTGGCTACACCTTC.

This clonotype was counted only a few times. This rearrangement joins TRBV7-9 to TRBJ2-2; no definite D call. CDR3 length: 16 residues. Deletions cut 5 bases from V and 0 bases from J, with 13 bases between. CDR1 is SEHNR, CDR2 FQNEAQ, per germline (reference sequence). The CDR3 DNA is TGTGCCAGCAGCCCAGTCGGGCGAGCGAACACCGGGGAGCTGTTTTTT. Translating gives CASSPVGRANTGELFF.

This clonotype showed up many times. The CDR3 DNA reads TGTGCCAGCAGCTTAGGCAGGGACTACGAGCAGTACGTC. Translating it yields CASSLGRDYEQYV. This chain uses TRBV7-2 with TRBJ2-7; D possibly corresponds to TRBD1 (5 bases). Trimming took 1 base from V and 3 from J, leaving 7 bases between them. The length of the CDR3 is 13 residues. The germline V gene has CDR1 SGHTA and CDR2 FQGNSA.

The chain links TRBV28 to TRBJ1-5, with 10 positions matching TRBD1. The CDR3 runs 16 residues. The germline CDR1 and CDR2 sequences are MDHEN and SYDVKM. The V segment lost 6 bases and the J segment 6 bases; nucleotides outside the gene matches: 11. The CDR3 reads CASSPLSGQGGQPQHF. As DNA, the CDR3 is TGTGCCAGCAGCCCCCTCAGCGGACAGGGGGGTCAGCCCCAGCATTTT.

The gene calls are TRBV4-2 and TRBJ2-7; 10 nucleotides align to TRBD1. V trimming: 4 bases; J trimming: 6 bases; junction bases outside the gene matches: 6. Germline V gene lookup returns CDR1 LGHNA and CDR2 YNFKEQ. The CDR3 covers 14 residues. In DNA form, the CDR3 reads TGTGCCAGCAGCCGCTCCGGGACAGGGGCCGAGCAGTACTTC. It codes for CASSRSGTGAEQYF.

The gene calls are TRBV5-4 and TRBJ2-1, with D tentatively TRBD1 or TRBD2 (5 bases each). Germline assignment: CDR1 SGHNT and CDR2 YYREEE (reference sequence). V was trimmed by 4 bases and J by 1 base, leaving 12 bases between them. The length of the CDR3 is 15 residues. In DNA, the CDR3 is TGTGCCAGCAGCGGGGGAACCGCTTCCTACAATGAGCAGTTCTTC. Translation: CASSGGTASYNEQFF.

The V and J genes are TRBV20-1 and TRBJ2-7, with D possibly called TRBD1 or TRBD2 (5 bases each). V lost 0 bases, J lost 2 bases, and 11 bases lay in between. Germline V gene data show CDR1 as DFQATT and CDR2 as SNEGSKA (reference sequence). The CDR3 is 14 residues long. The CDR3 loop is CSARDTGAAYEQYF. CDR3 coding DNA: TGCAGTGCTAGAGATACCGGGGCCGCCTACGAGCAGTACTTC.